This T cell receptor (beta chain) derives from a study of shared T cell receptors in the human thymus. The V and J ends lost 4 bases and 3 bases respectively, with 12 bases between them. Germline CDR1 MGHRA, CDR2 YSYEKL. This CDR3 is built from 14 residues. Sequencing was performed with immunoSEQ multiplex PCR; in TCRdb, only in-frame clones are kept and a portion is missing. The sample consists of fewer than 700,000 clones, roughly 90% of them appearing once. These data are also associated with another study on human thymus T cells.

The sample taken for sequencing was thymocytes. This chain uses TRBV4-1 with TRBJ1-1; D remains ambiguous. The receptor was derived from a boy younger than two with a congenital heart defect. For the CDR3, the DNA is TGCGCCAGCAGCCCATCCGGGTTTGACACTGAAGCTTTCTTT. This gives the protein CASSPSGFDTEAFF.